These T cell receptor beta chains were read from a single sample in a study of patients and donors after allogeneic stem cell transplantation. TCRdb used MiXCR to reprocess the RT-PCR reads, holding one entry per CDR3 protein. This sample has 400,000 to 500,000 distinct CDR3 sequences; around 15% occur once, and the top ten carry roughly 7%. The sequencing sample was made of blood, either unsorted or a sorted T cell fraction (not recorded which). The receptor set was obtained from a human donor who was either an allogeneic HSCT recipient or a stem cell or donor lymphocyte infusion donor (not recorded which). It is not recorded whose cells these are; they may come from a transplant donor. Each CDR3 is given with its conserved first and last residue. A D gene is named only where the DNA matches it firmly. Expanded clones get a size class; other rows say once, few or many, or leave the size out.

j_gene	v_gene	abundance	d_gene	len	CDR3aa	CDR3nt
TRBJ1-3	TRBV7-6	few	-	15	CASSLYRDSGNTIYF	TGTGCCAGCAGCTTATATCGGGACTCTGGAAACACCATATATTTT
TRBJ2-4	TRBV9	-	-	15	CASSPRGIAKNIQYF	TGTGCCAGCAGCCCCCGGGGGATAGCCAAAAACATTCAGTACTTC
TRBJ2-1	TRBV12-3/TRBV12-4	few	TRBD2	15	CASSLATGGYNEQFF	TGTGCCAGCAGTTTAGCAACGGGGGGGTACAATGAGCAGTTCTTC
TRBJ1-2	TRBV6-1	-	TRBD1	15	CASSARPGTGDGYTF	TGTGCCAGCAGTGCACGTCCCGGGACAGGGGATGGCTACACCTTC
TRBJ1-2	TRBV25-1	-	TRBD1	13	CASTDRGARGYTF	TGTGCCAGCACGGACAGGGGAGCTAGAGGCTACACCTTC
TRBJ1-2	TRBV20-1	-	TRBD1	13	CSASTGTGNGYTF	TGCAGTGCTTCCACCGGGACAGGGAATGGCTACACCTTC
TRBJ2-5	TRBV9	-	-	13	CASSVAGGETQYF	TGTGCCAGCAGCGTAGCTGGCGGGGAGACCCAGTACTTC
TRBJ1-6	TRBV6-1	few	TRBD1	15	CASFNRDRGNSPLHF	TGTGCCAGTTTCAATAGGGACAGGGGTAATTCACCCCTCCACTTT
TRBJ2-3	TRBV11-2	few	-	14	CASSASRDPDTQYF	TGTGCCAGCAGCGCGTCTCGGGACCCAGATACGCAGTATTTT
TRBJ1-1	TRBV27	-	-	14	CASSLRGTGTEAFF	TGTGCCAGCAGTTTAAGGGGCACGGGAACTGAAGCTTTCTTT
TRBJ2-7	TRBV4-2	many	TRBD2	16	CASSQDRRGLATWQYF	TGTGCCAGCAGCCAAGATAGGAGGGGACTAGCCACCTGGCAGTACTTC
TRBJ1-2	TRBV20-1	few	TRBD1	13	CSASGQGSWGYTF	TGCAGTGCCAGCGGACAGGGGTCGTGGGGCTACACCTTC
TRBJ1-4	TRBV24-1	few	TRBD1	15	CATSDSGQGGEKLFF	TGTGCCACCAGTGACTCGGGACAGGGTGGCGAAAAACTGTTTTTT
TRBJ2-3	TRBV7-2	few	TRBD2	16	CASSLALAGGRDTQYF	TGTGCCAGCAGCTTAGCTCTAGCGGGGGGTCGCGATACGCAGTATTTT
TRBJ2-5	TRBV7-2	-	-	15	CASSLDGFLGETQYF	TGTGCCAGCAGCTTAGATGGGTTCTTGGGAGAGACCCAGTACTTC
TRBJ1-5	TRBV3-1	many	-	16	CASSQDARGGNQPQHF	TGTGCCAGCAGCCAAGATGCCCGGGGGGGCAATCAGCCCCAGCATTTT
TRBJ2-7	TRBV3-1	-	TRBD1	14	CASRPDRASYEQYF	TGTGCCAGCAGACCGGACAGGGCCTCCTACGAGCAGTACTTC
TRBJ1-1	TRBV2	few	-	14	CASTDPDRNTEAFF	TGTGCCAGCACTGACCCCGATCGTAACACTGAAGCTTTCTTT
TRBJ1-5	TRBV7-2	many	-	15	CASSLGGGPNQPQHF	TGTGCCAGCAGCTTAGGTGGGGGCCCCAATCAGCCCCAGCATTTT
TRBJ1-4	TRBV2	-	-	11	CASRPDRKLFF	TGTGCCAGCAGGCCCGACCGAAAACTGTTTTTT